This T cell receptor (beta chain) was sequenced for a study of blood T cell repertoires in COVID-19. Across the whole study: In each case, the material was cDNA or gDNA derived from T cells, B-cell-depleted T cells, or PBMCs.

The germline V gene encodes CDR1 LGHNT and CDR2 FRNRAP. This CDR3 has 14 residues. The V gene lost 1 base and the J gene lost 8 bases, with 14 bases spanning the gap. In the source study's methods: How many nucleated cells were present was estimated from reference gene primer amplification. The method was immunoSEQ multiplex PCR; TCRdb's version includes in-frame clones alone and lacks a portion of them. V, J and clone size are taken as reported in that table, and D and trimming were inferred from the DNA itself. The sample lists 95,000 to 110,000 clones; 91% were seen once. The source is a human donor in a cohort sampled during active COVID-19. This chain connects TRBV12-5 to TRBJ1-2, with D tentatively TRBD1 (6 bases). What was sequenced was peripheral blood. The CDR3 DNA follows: TGTGCTAGTGGTTTGGAAATAAGACAGGAAGGCTACACCTTC. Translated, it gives CASGLEIRQEGYTF.